The TCR beta chain described here comes from a study of beta chain features in type 1 diabetes. Findings of the study overall: Patients' naive, central memory and Treg TCRB repertoires seemed closer to one another than those of healthy donors. Type 1 diabetes patients had fewer VDJ junction insertions and more deletions. Moderate but significant shortening of TCRB CDR3s was recorded in all four CD4+ subsets from Type 1 diabetes patients.

As to this clone: What it recognizes is unknown.

Expressed TCRB transcripts were sequenced, since all the RNA that had been isolated was reverse transcribed. Roughly 3.5 million reads per sample were averaged for naive, central memory and regulatory samples. Produced via immunoSEQ multiplex PCR; TCRdb's table is partial and in-frame only. The repertoire holds under 850,000 clones, with about an eighth as singletons. With 9 bases clipped from V and 1 base from J, the junction kept 2 bases outside the gene matches. There are 12 residues in the CDR3. Germline CDR1 and CDR2: MNHNS and SASEGT. Cell sorting via CD45RO/CCR7/CD25/CD127/CD95/CD27 was performed to obtain CD4+ naive, central memory, regulatory and stem cell-like memory cells.

Sequenced: naive CD4+ T cells from blood. The TCR comes from a man younger than 30 with type 1 diabetes. V gene TRBV6-1 combines with J gene TRBJ1-2; 7 bases are shared with TRBD1. The CDR3 region is CARRDSNYGYTF. DNA of the CDR3: TGTGCCAGGAGGGACAGTAACTATGGCTACACCTTC.